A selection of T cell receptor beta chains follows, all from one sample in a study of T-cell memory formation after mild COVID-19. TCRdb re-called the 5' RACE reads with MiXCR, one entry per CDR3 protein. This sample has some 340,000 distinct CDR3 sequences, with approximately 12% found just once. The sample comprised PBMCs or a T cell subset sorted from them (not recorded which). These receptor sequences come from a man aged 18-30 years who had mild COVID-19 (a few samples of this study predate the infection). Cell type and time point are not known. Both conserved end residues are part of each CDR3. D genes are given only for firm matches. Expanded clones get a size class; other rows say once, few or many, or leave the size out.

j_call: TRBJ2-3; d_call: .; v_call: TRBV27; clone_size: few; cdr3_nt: TGTGCCAGCAGTTTCCTAGCGAACACAGATACGCAGTATTTT; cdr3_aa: CASSFLANTDTQYF
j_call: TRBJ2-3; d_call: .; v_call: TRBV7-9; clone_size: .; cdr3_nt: TGTGCCAGCGCCCGGGACGGACTCACAGATACGCAGTATTTT; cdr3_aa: CASARDGLTDTQYF
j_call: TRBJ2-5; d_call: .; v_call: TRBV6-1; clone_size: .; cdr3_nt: TGTGCCAGCAGTGAAATCGGGTTCGGGGAGACCCAGTACTTC; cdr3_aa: CASSEIGFGETQYF
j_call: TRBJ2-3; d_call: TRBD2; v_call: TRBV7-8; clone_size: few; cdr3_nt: TGTGCCAGCAGCACACTAGCGATCCGCACAGATACGCAGTATTTT; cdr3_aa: CASSTLAIRTDTQYF
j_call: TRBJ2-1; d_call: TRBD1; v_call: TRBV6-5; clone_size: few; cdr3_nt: TGTGCCAGCAGCTCCGTCCCGGGACAGGAGCAGTTCTTC; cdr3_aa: CASSSVPGQEQFF
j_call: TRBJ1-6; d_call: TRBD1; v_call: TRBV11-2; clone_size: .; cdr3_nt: TGTGCCAGCAGCAGGGGACAGCAGCTCCCGGACCTCCACTTT; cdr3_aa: CASSRGQQLPDLHF
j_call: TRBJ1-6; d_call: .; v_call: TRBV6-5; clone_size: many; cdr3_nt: TGTGCCAGCAGTTATGGGTCCACCACCGACTATAATTCACCCCTCCACTTT; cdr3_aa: CASSYGSTTDYNSPLHF
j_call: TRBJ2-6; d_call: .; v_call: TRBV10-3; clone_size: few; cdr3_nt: TGTGCCATCAGTGCTTCGGAGGACTGGGAGGCCAACGTCCTGACTTTC; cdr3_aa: CAISASEDWEANVLTF
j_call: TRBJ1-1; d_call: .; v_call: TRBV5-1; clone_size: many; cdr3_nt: TGCGCCAGCAGCTGGGGCATCGGGGCTAACACTGAAGCTTTCTTT; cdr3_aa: CASSWGIGANTEAFF
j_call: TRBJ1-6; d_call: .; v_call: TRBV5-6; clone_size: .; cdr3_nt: TGTGCCAGCAGCTTGGGGTGGGATAATTCACCCCTCCACTTT; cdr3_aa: CASSLGWDNSPLHF
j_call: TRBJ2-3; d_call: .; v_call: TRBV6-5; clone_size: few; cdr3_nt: TGTGCCAGCGGAGAGTCGGACGCAGATACGCAGTATTTT; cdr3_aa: CASGESDADTQYF
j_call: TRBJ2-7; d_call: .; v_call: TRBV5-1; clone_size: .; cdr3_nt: TGCGCCAGCAGCTACGGACAAACAAGATACGAGCAGTACTTC; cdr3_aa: CASSYGQTRYEQYF
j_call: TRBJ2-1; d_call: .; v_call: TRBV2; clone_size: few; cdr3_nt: TGTGCCAGCAGTCCTACTAGCAATGAGCAGTTCTTC; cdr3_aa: CASSPTSNEQFF
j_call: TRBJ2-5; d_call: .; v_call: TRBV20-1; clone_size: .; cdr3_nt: TGCAGTGTTTCGGGGACACCGCAAGAGACCCAGTACTTC; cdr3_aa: CSVSGTPQETQYF
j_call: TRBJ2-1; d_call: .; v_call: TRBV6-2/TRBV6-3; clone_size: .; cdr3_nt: TGTGCCAGCAGTTACTCACGCGAGCAGTTCTTC; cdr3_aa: CASSYSREQFF
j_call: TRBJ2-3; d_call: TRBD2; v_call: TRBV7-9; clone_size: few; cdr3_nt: TGTGCCAGCAGTAGACTAGCGGAGCTCACAGATACGCAGTATTTT; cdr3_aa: CASSRLAELTDTQYF
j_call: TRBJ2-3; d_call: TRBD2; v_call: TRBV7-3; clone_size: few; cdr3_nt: TGTGCCAGCAGCTTAAAGGGGACTAGCGGGGGTGGTGATACGCAGTATTTT; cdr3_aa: CASSLKGTSGGGDTQYF
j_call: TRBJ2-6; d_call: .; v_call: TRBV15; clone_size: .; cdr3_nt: TGTGCCACCAGCAGAGAAGGGTCGTTGTCTGGGGCCAACGTCCTGACTTTC; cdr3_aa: CATSREGSLSGANVLTF
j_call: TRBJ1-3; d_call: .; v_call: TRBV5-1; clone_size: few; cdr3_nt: TGCGCCAGCAGCAGCCGGACGGCACCTGGAAACACCATATATTTT; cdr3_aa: CASSSRTAPGNTIYF